This T cell receptor beta chain was documented in a study of T cell responses to AZD1222 COVID-19 vaccine. Only in-frame clones appear in the TCRdb table, and some are missing; sequencing was by immunoSEQ multiplex PCR. The sample holds 93,000 or so clones, 75% to 95% seen once. General study results and limits: Females outnumbered males among donors, who were mostly white British; clonal diversity was possibly underestimated. At baseline, just six AZD1222 recipients tested seropositive.

In the case of this clone: Antigen unknown.

The TCR sequence derives from an adult in good health. This specimen consisted of peripheral blood, obtained on day 0 of AZD1222 vaccination.

CDR3 region: CASSSQGLGYTF. CDR3 in DNA: TGTGCCAGCAGTTCCCAGGGTCTTGGCTACACCTTC. The chain joins TRBV7-6 to TRBJ1-2; D possibly corresponds to TRBD1 (5 bases). The CDR3 is made up of 12 amino acids. With 6 bases removed from V and 7 bases from J, the gap between germline ends came to 12 bases. CDR1 SGHVS and CDR2 FNYEAQ come from the germline V gene.